This entry lists 29 T cell receptor beta chains sequenced from one sample in a study of blood T cell repertoires in COVID-19. The protocol was immunoSEQ multiplex PCR, while the TCRdb copy is restricted to in-frame clones and leaves out a portion. Among approximately 57,000 clones listed, over 65% were seen once. The specimen sequenced was peripheral blood. The source of these receptors is a man aged 35 to 55 with active COVID-19.

The genes are TRBV19 and TRBJ1-5; D is possibly TRBD1 (5 bases). Germline V CDR1 and CDR2: LNHDA, SQIVND (reference sequence). The CDR3 contains 15 residues. The V end was cut by 10 bases, the J end by 3 bases, with 19 bases between. Written as DNA, the CDR3 is TGTGCCACCCAAAAAGGGGACTTCCCCAATCAGCCCCAGCATTTT. This encodes CATQKGDFPNQPQHF.

In this sample, this clone turned up once. The genes are TRBV4-1 and TRBJ2-4; TRBD1 matches at 11 bases. The J segment lost 5 bases and the V segment lost 1 base, leaving 1 base of the junction unmatched. CDR1 and CDR2 from the germline V gene are MGHRA and YSYEKL. The CDR3 runs to 15 residues. The CDR3 nucleotides are TGCGCCAGCAGCCAAGGGACAGGGGGCCAAAACATTCAGTACTTC. This gives the protein CASSQGTGGQNIQYF.

This clone appeared a single time. The CDR3 spells CASSSSGRTGELFF. Here the CDR3 DNA reads TGCGCCAGCTCCTCTAGCGGGAGAACCGGGGAGCTGTTTTTT. The chain combines TRBV5-1 with TRBJ2-2; 10 nucleotides match TRBD2. Trimming removed 7 bases from V and 5 bases from J; junction bases left unmatched: 5. This CDR3 has 14 residues. CDR1 SGHRS and CDR2 YFSETQ come from the germline V gene.

This clone was counted once. At one end the junction does not follow the germline gene, possibly because of a read error. This chain uses TRBV2 with TRBJ2-1, with unresolved D. Per germline, CDR1 SNHLY and CDR2 FYNNEI. CDR3 length: 11 residues. The chain's CDR3 is CASSAPGEAIF. Written as DNA, the CDR3 is TGTGCCAGCAGTGCCCCCGGAGAGGCGATCTTC.

The CDR3 spells CASREPKTSGSSHPTDTQYF. The CDR3 DNA reads as TGTGCCAGCAGGGAACCCAAGACTAGCGGGAGCTCGCACCCCACAGATACGCAGTATTTT. This chain connects TRBV2 to TRBJ2-3, with 12 bases fitting TRBD2. CDR1 and CDR2 (germline): SNHLY, FYNNEI. The CDR3 extends over 20 amino acids. V lost 6 bases, J lost 2 bases, and 18 bases stayed unmatched.

The chain combines TRBV28 with TRBJ2-3; D is perhaps TRBD2 (6 bases). There are 17 residues in the CDR3. Germline values: CDR1 MDHEN, CDR2 SYDVKM. Trimming took 0 bases from V and 0 from J, leaving 13 bases between them. CDR3 region: CASSLWGLTYSTDTQYF. For the CDR3, the DNA is TGTGCCAGCAGTTTATGGGGACTCACATACAGCACAGATACGCAGTATTTT.

The rearrangement uses TRBV7-2 and TRBJ2-2; 10 bases are a match to TRBD1. Trimming cost V 3 bases and J 5 bases; bases outside gene matches: 6. CDR3 size: 16 residues. The germline V gene has CDR1 SGHTA and CDR2 FQGNSA. The CDR3 DNA reads TGTGCCAGCAGCTTCCGGGACAGGGGACGGACCGGGGAGCTGTTTTTT. Its protein product is CASSFRDRGRTGELFF. Full variable domain (outside the CDR3, taken from reference TRBV7-2 and TRBJ2-2): GAGVSQSPSNKVTEKGKDVELRCDPISGHTALYWYRQSLGQGLEFLIYFQGNSAPDKSGLPSDRFSAERTGGSVSTLTIQRTQQEDSAVYLCASSFRDRGRTGELFFGEGSRLTVL.

The genes are TRBV4-1 and TRBJ2-7, with 9 nucleotides matching TRBD1. Looked up from germline, CDR1 is MGHRA and CDR2 is YSYEKL. The CDR3 has 15 amino acids. Losses at the gene ends were 4 bases for V and 2 bases for J; bases not matched to a gene: 6. The CDR3 region has the DNA TGCGCCAGCAGCCCCGGGACAGGGCCTACCTACGAGCAGTACTTC. It translates to CASSPGTGPTYEQYF.

This clone was detected only once. This rearrangement joins TRBV18 to TRBJ1-1; D is unresolved. Germline CDR1 reads KGHSH; CDR2 reads LQKENI. CDR3 length equals 17 residues. V gave up 2 bases and J gave up 0 bases, with 16 bases separating them. This chain's CDR3 is CASSPSVVAGMNTEAFF. The CDR3 DNA follows: TGTGCCAGCTCACCATCAGTCGTGGCAGGTATGAACACTGAAGCTTTCTTT.

This clone has a handful of counts. This chain uses TRBV6-5 with TRBJ1-1; 10 bases are shared with TRBD1. The CDR3 spans 13 residues. Unmatched junction bases numbered 1, after V lost 4 bases and J lost 5 bases. Germline CDR1 and CDR2: MNHEY and SVGAGI. CDR3 protein: CASSSDRGTEAFF. The CDR3 region has the DNA TGTGCCAGCAGTTCGGACAGGGGGACTGAAGCTTTCTTT.

The chain links TRBV24-1 to TRBJ1-2; no firm D call. Trimming took 6 bases from V and 8 from J, leaving 15 bases between them. The germline V gene encodes CDR1 KGHDR and CDR2 SFDVKD. CDR3 size: 13 residues. The CDR3 protein is CATSQRGSFGYTF. CDR3 in DNA: TGTGCCACCAGTCAGCGAGGCTCGTTCGGCTACACCTTC.

The V gene is TRBV6-5, the J gene TRBJ1-3, with D unresolved. CDR1 is MNHEY and CDR2 is SVGAGI in the germline V gene. V dropped 6 bases and J dropped 0 bases, with 9 bases sitting between them. The CDR3 covers 14 residues. CDR3 bases: TGTGCCAGCAGGATAGTAAGCTCTGGAAACACCATATATTTT. It yields the protein CASRIVSSGNTIYF.

This sequence joins TRBV6-1 and TRBJ1-2, with D unresolved. V lost 0 bases, J lost 4 bases, and 12 bases lay in between. Germline CDR1 is MNHNS and CDR2 is SASEGT. This CDR3 comprises 15 residues. The CDR3 region is CASSEARGRSYGYTF. The CDR3 DNA reads TGTGCCAGCAGTGAAGCGCGAGGCAGATCCTATGGCTACACCTTC.

The V gene is TRBV2, the J gene TRBJ2-3; 7 bases line up with TRBD2. The junction had 4 bases not matched to a gene; V was cut back by 3 bases and J by 1 base. Germline CDR1 and CDR2: SNHLY and FYNNEI. This CDR3 is built from 15 residues. This CDR3 reads CASSDGLAGTDTQYF. In nucleotides, the CDR3 is TGTGCCAGCAGTGACGGGCTAGCGGGCACAGATACGCAGTATTTT.

The chain couples TRBV29-1 to TRBJ1-1, with D hard to call. The V end was cut by 0 bases, the J end by 5 bases, with 4 bases between. The germline V gene has CDR1 SQVTM and CDR2 ANQGSEA. The CDR3 runs 11 residues. In nucleotides, the CDR3 is TGCAGCGTTGAAGATTCGACTGAAGCTTTCTTT. Encoded protein: CSVEDSTEAFF.

This rearrangement joins TRBV18 to TRBJ1-1; the D gene is possibly TRBD1 (5 bases). Trimming stripped 4 bases from V and 0 bases from J, with 12 bases between. CDR3 size: 15 residues. CDR1 KGHSH and CDR2 LQKENI come from the germline V gene. CDR3 sequence (DNA): TGTGCCAGCTCACTCACGACAGCCATGAACACTGAAGCTTTCTTT. Translation gives CASSLTTAMNTEAFF.

The chain is built from TRBV12-3 or TRBV12-4 and TRBJ2-3; no definite D call. V shed 4 bases and J shed 3 bases, with 8 bases lying between them. The CDR3 spans 13 residues. The CDR3 spells CASSYGATDTQYF. CDR3 in DNA: TGTGCCAGCAGTTACGGAGCGACAGATACGCAGTATTTT.

This clone was found once. This chain joins TRBV5-1 and TRBJ2-7; TRBD1 aligns across 7 bases. V lost 4 bases and J lost 5; bases outside the gene matches: 12. Per the germline V gene, CDR1 is SGHRS and CDR2 is YFSETQ. The CDR3 sequence is 15 residues long. CDR3 residues: CASSETGDGADEQYF. The CDR3 coding sequence is TGCGCCAGCAGCGAAACAGGGGACGGGGCGGACGAGCAGTACTTC.

This clone was picked up one time. The gene calls are TRBV2 and TRBJ2-1; tentative D call: TRBD2 (5 bases). Trimming removed 5 bases from V and 9 bases from J, with 11 bases in between. This CDR3 region has 12 residues. Germline V gene lookup returns CDR1 SNHLY and CDR2 FYNNEI. CDR3 DNA: TGTGCCAGCAGTCGTGCGGGCGTTGAGCAGTTCTTC. Its protein is CASSRAGVEQFF.

The V call is TRBV7-6, the J call TRBJ2-7; possible D gene TRBD1, 5 bases. Trimming left V 1 base short and J 6 bases short, with 10 bases between. In germline, CDR1 is SGHVS, CDR2 FNYEAQ. CDR3 length equals 13 residues. The CDR3 sequence: CASSLEGAREQYF. The CDR3 DNA reads as TGTGCCAGCAGCTTAGAAGGGGCTCGCGAGCAGTACTTC.

The chain is built from TRBV5-1 and TRBJ2-7, with a possible D match to TRBD2 (6 bases). This CDR3 has 16 residues. Per germline, CDR1 SGHRS and CDR2 YFSETQ. Trimming removed 0 bases from V and 0 bases from J, with 13 bases in between. CDR3 bases: TGCGCCAGCAGCTTGGCCGCTAGCGCTTACTCCTACGAGCAGTACTTC. It codes for CASSLAASAYSYEQYF.

The genes are TRBV5-4 and TRBJ2-7; tentative D call: TRBD2 (6 bases). In germline, CDR1 is SGHNT, CDR2 YYREEE (reference sequence). This CDR3 region has 14 residues. V dropped 2 bases and J dropped 6 bases, with 15 bases sitting between them. The CDR3 is CASSLRYRGFEQYF. In nucleotides, the CDR3 is TGTGCCAGCAGCTTACGGTATCGGGGGTTCGAGCAGTACTTC. The full variable domain, rest sourced from reference TRBV5-4 and TRBJ2-7, is ETGVTQSPTHLIKTRGQQVTLRCSSQSGHNTVSWYQQALGQGPQFIFQYYREEENGRGNFPPRFSGLQFPNYSSELNVNALELDDSALYLCASSLRYRGFEQYFGPGTRLTVT.

The chain recombines TRBV28 with TRBJ2-7, with 9 bases fitting TRBD2. Per germline, CDR1 MDHEN and CDR2 SYDVKM. V gave up 1 base and J gave up 4 bases; unmatched junction bases: 2. This CDR3 region has 14 residues. The CDR3 DNA follows: TGTGCCAGCAGTTTATTAAGCGGGAGGTACGAGCAGTACTTC. Protein product: CASSLLSGRYEQYF.

This sequence joins TRBV7-3 and TRBJ2-3, with TRBD1 as a possible D gene (5 bases). Germline V gene lookup returns CDR1 SGHTA and CDR2 FQGTGA. The CDR3 sequence is 15 residues long. Trimming cost V 4 bases and J 0 bases, with 11 bases left between them. The CDR3 bases are TGTGCCAGCAGCTCGTGGGGCTCAAGCACAGATACGCAGTATTTT. As protein: CASSSWGSSTDTQYF.

The chain links TRBV6-5 to TRBJ1-1; D possibly corresponds to TRBD1 (5 bases). Germline CDR1 MNHEY, CDR2 SVGAGI. This CDR3 has 12 amino acids. The ends were cut back, 6 bases at V and 7 bases at J, with 12 bases in the middle. CDR3 protein: CASSPRVDEAFF. CDR3 in DNA: TGTGCCAGCAGCCCCAGGGTCGATGAAGCTTTCTTT.

The rearrangement joins TRBV3-1 (or the pseudogene TRBV3-2) to TRBJ2-2, with 7 bases aligning to TRBD1. The V and J ends lost 5 bases and 4 bases, in that order; junction bases with no gene match: 4. The germline CDR1 and CDR2 sequences are LGHDT and YNNKEL (reference sequence). CDR3 size: 14 residues. CDR3 region: CASSNGQVTGELFF. The DNA of the CDR3 is TGTGCCAGCAGCAACGGACAGGTCACCGGGGAGCTGTTTTTT.

This clone appeared once. This chain uses TRBV5-5 with TRBJ1-5; D gene ambiguous. Trimming cost V 2 bases and J 3 bases, with 6 bases left between them. The CDR3 sequence is 13 residues long. The V gene's germline CDR1 is SGHKS and CDR2 YYEKEE (reference sequence). In DNA form, the CDR3 reads TGTGCCAGCAGCTTATTTATCAATCAGCCCCAGCATTTT. Residues: CASSLFINQPQHF.

This clone occurred once. The V call is TRBV27, the J call TRBJ2-7; 10 nucleotides agree with TRBD2. Losses at the gene ends were 3 bases for V and 4 bases for J; bases not matched to a gene: 6. Germline values: CDR1 MNHEY, CDR2 SMNVEV (reference sequence). The CDR3 totals 15 residues. CDR3 amino acids: CASSLALAGIYEQYF. The CDR3, as DNA: TGTGCCAGCAGTTTGGCACTAGCGGGAATATACGAGCAGTACTTC.

The CDR3 region is CASSVEDRGLPGELFF. CDR3 in DNA: TGTGCCAGCAGCGTAGAGGACAGGGGGCTACCCGGGGAGCTGTTTTTT. The chain combines TRBV9 with TRBJ2-2; TRBD1 matches 11 bases. V shed 0 bases and J 6 bases; nucleotides not matched to a gene: 4. CDR1 is SGDLS and CDR2 is YYNGEE in the germline V gene. The length of the CDR3 is 16 residues.